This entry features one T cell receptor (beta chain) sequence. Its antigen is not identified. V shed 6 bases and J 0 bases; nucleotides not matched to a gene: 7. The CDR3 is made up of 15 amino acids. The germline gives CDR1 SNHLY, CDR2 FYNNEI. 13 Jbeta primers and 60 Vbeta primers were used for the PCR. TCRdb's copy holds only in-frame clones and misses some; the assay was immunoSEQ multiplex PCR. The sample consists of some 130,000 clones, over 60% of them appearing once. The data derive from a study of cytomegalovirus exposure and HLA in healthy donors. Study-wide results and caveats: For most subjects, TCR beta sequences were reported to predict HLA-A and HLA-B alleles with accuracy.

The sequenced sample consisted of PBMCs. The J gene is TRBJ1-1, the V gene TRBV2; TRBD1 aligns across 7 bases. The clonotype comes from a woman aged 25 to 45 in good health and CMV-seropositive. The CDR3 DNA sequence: TGTGCCAGCAGGGGGAGACAGGGCTTGAACACTGAAGCTTTCTTT. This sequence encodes CASRGRQGLNTEAFF.